This T cell receptor beta chain appears in the sequencing data of a study of T cell repertoires in cytomegalovirus infection. MiXCR, applied by TCRdb to the reads, yields one record per CDR3 protein. Of 200,000 to 300,000 distinct CDR3 sequences listed, about 12% were seen once; the top ten hold 1.5% to 2%. Notes on the study in general: HLA-C-restricted, CMV-specific TCR beta clonotypes were dominant ex vivo.

As concerns this clonotype: Its specificity is unknown.

The CDR3 totals 14 residues. Trimming took off 5 bases at V and 1 base at J, with 12 bases between the two ends. Germline-derived CDR1 and CDR2 are SGHTA and FQGNSA. The chain combines TRBV7-2 with TRBJ2-7; a possible D gene is TRBD2 (5 bases). The clonotype was recovered from a human donor in good health (CMV status not recorded). Some clones in this sample may be carry-over from other donors' samples. Sequenced material: PBMCs. The CDR3 is CASSPGSWSYEQYF. Here the CDR3 DNA reads TGTGCCAGCAGCCCGGGGTCGTGGTCCTACGAGCAGTACTTC.